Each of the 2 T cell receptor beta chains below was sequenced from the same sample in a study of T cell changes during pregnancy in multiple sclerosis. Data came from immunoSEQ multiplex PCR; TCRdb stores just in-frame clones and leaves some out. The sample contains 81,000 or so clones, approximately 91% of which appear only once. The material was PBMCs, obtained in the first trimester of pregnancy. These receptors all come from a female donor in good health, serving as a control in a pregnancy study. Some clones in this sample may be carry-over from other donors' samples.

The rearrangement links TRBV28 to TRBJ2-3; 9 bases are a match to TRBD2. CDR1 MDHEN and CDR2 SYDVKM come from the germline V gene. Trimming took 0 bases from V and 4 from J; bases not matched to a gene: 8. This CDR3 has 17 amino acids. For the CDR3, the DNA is TGTGCCAGCAGTTTATGGCGGGGCGGGAGGGCGGCAGATACGCAGTATTTT. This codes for CASSLWRGGRAADTQYF.

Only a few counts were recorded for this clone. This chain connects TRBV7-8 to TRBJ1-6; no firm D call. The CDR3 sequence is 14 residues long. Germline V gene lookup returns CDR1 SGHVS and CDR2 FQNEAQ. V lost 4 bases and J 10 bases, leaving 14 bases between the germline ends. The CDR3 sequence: CASSSTPGESPLHF. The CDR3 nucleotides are TGTGCCAGCAGCTCGACCCCGGGTGAATCACCCCTCCACTTT.